This T cell receptor (beta chain) was identified in a study of shared clonotypes between healthy human individuals. Study observations and caveats: Naive subsets generally exceeded memory subsets in estimated richness. Even with large depth, rarefaction showed that sorted-subset sequencing was incomplete.

Only in-frame clones appear in the TCRdb table, and some are missing; sequencing was by immunoSEQ multiplex PCR. The sample contains some 2 million clones, about 95% of which appear only once. V lost 3 bases and J 4 bases, leaving 13 bases between the germline ends. Germline V gene sequence: CDR1 WNHNN, CDR2 SYGVQD (reference sequence). This CDR3 comprises 15 residues. As regards this clone: No antigen is known for it.

CD45RO-negative CD8 cells positively selected for CCR7 made up the naive population, which excluded terminally differentiated effector memory CD45RA+ cells. The sequence derives from a young man in good health. The rearrangement joins TRBV10-1 to TRBJ1-3, with no clear D. Specimen: naive CD8+ T cells sorted from blood. The CDR3 DNA is TGCGCCAGCAGTGAAGACCAAAACCAAGGAAACACCATATATTTT. Protein sequence: CASSEDQNQGNTIYF.